Listed here is a single T cell receptor (beta chain). It lacks a known antigen. There are no base qualities to consult, and no much larger clone falls within one base. These data come from a study of OX40 agonist ivuxolimab in advanced cancers. As for the study more broadly: Ivuxolimab, which targeted the costimulatory receptor OX40 (CD134), was an agonistic, fully human IgG2 monoclonal antibody. Intravenous ivuxolimab was administered to patients every 2 weeks at six dose levels: 0.01, 0.1, 0.3, 1.5, 3 and 10 mg/kg. Among the 52 dose-escalation patients, about 19 had hepatocellular carcinoma, 15 or so melanoma, 9 renal cell carcinoma and 9 head and neck cancer. A male proportion of around 83% and a mean age of approximately 62 years, ranging from about 20 to 80, were recorded for the dose-escalation cohort. Patients were allowed to have had prior anti-PD-1, anti-PD-L1 or anti-CTLA-4 therapy, and roughly 40% of the dose-escalation patients had previously received checkpoint inhibitors. Partial responses were achieved by three dose-escalation patients, of whom one had hepatocellular carcinoma and two had cutaneous melanoma. Peripheral TCRbeta sequencing aimed to test whether ivuxolimab altered TCR sequence diversity and caused clonal T-cell expansion. The monotherapy dose-escalation portion (N ≈ 52 patients) of the phase I ivuxolimab trial is reported in the paper.

Spanning cysteine to phenylalanine, the CDR3 consists of 18 amino acids. The only DNA kept is the CDR3, 54 bases in frame from the first base. Via the germline V gene, CDR1 is LGHNT and CDR2 FRNRAP. Clipping removes 1 base from V and 0 bases from J, with 9 as the unmatched junction base count. Overall results and qualifications from the work: On average, CD8+ T cells showed more expanded clones than CD4+ T cells after ivuxolimab. Low levels of normalized T-cell clonal expansion were also seen in some patients who did not respond. At doses of 0.1 to 3.0 mg/kg, clonal expansion of both CD4+ and CD8+ blood T cells was observed from baseline to week 6. In partial responders in the 0.1-3.0 mg/kg groups, normalized peripheral clonal expansion was found to be among the lowest, especially among CD8+ T cells. Which antigens the clonally expanded peripheral T cells were specific for was not determined.

Patients with a history of autoimmune disease or receiving systemic immunosuppression were excluded from the trial. Peripheral blood for TCR sequencing was collected from all dose cohorts at baseline, on cycle 4 day 1, and on cycle 7 day 1. Samples came from an open-label, multicenter, first-in-human phase I dose-escalation trial of ivuxolimab. Adults with locally advanced or metastatic head and neck squamous cell, hepatocellular, melanoma or renal cell carcinoma were enrolled in the trial. Before TCR sequencing, CD4+ and CD8+ T cells were separately sorted from peripheral blood. Genomic DNA was extracted from sorted cells for sequencing of the TCRbeta CDR3 region. The immunoSEQ Assay was used to sequence the TCRbeta CDR3 regions. TCRdb retrieved this table from immuneACCESS and kept in-frame rearrangements only. Not all clones are present; in checked studies, unresolved V genes account for under half, and no reason is known for the remainder. The table for this sample lists 60,000 to 80,000 clones; 70% to 90% of them were counted only once. The top ten constitute nearly 8.5% of the sample.

The receptor chain draws on TRBV12-5 and TRBJ1-3; 7 bases in the middle match TRBD1. This clonotype originated in an adult with an advanced solid tumor such as melanoma, head and neck, liver or kidney cancer. The sequenced sample was CD4+ or CD8+ T cells sorted from blood, obtained in a trial of the OX40 agonist ivuxolimab. The DNA sequence reads TGTGCTAGTGGTTTGGGCCCGAGGGGGCGAGACTCTGGAAACACCATATATTTT. It is translated as CASGLGPRGRDSGNTIYF.